Each of the 18 T cell receptor beta chains below was sequenced from the same sample in a study of T cell responses to AZD1222 COVID-19 vaccine. Profiling relied on immunoSEQ multiplex PCR, and the TCRdb table lists in-frame clones only, not all of them. Of 180,000 or so clones in the sample, roughly 94% were seen once. The sequenced sample was peripheral blood, obtained on day 0 of AZD1222 vaccination. The receptors come from an adult in good health.

The chain recombines TRBV30 with TRBJ2-7; TRBD1 matches at 9 bases. The CDR3 sequence is 15 residues long. The germline V gene has CDR1 GTSNPN and CDR2 SVGIG (reference sequence). V lost 0 bases, J lost 4 bases, and 7 bases stayed unmatched. This CDR3 is CAWSVGTGFSYEQYF. In DNA form, the CDR3 reads TGTGCCTGGAGTGTCGGGACAGGGTTTTCGTACGAGCAGTACTTC.

This chain connects TRBV6-1 to TRBJ2-4; possible D gene TRBD2, 5 bases. Germline V gene lookup returns CDR1 MNHNS and CDR2 SASEGT. The V and J ends lost 3 bases and 2 bases respectively, with 14 bases between them. The CDR3 covers 16 residues. CDR3 DNA: TGTGCCAGCAGTGACCGCGGGTCGGGCTCCAAAAACATTCAGTACTTC. This sequence encodes CASSDRGSGSKNIQYF.

The V gene is TRBV18, the J gene TRBJ2-7; the D call may be TRBD1 or TRBD2 (5 bases each). Germline V CDR1 and CDR2: KGHSH, LQKENI. Trimming took 0 bases from V and 3 from J, leaving 9 bases between them. This CDR3 is built from 14 residues. The CDR3 reads CASSPPGPHYEQYF. As DNA, the CDR3 is TGTGCCAGCTCACCACCGGGACCCCACTACGAGCAGTACTTC.

The chain carries TRBV9 and TRBJ2-4; the D is unclear. The V end was cut by 4 bases, the J end by 1 base, with 6 bases between. Germline V gene data show CDR1 as SGDLS and CDR2 as YYNGEE. This CDR3 has 13 amino acids. The CDR3 sequence: CASSPGAKNIQYF. CDR3 DNA: TGTGCCAGCAGCCCCGGCGCCAAAAACATTCAGTACTTC. The variable domain in full, with the rest retrieved from reference TRBV9 and TRBJ2-4, is DSGVTQTPKHLITATGQRVTLRCSPRSGDLSVYWYQQSLDQGLQFLIQYYNGEERAKGNILERFSAQQFPDLHSELNLSSLELGDSALYFCASSPGAKNIQYFGAGTRLSVL.

The CDR3 reads CASTYPGQISGNTIYF. CDR3 DNA: TGTGCCAGTACATATCCGGGACAGATCTCTGGAAACACCATATATTTT. The V call is TRBV19, the J call TRBJ1-3, with 7 bases aligning to TRBD1. CDR1 and CDR2 from the germline V gene are LNHDA and SQIVND (reference sequence). The CDR3 is 16 amino acids. V lost 7 bases to trimming and J lost 0 bases; unmatched junction nucleotides: 9.

The rearrangement joins TRBV5-5 to TRBJ1-1; D not certain. The V and J ends lost 2 bases and 5 bases respectively, with 10 bases between them. Per germline, CDR1 SGHKS and CDR2 YYEKEE (reference sequence). This CDR3 has 13 residues. CDR3 region: CASSLYGPTEAFF. In DNA, the CDR3 is TGTGCCAGCAGCTTATACGGGCCGACTGAAGCTTTCTTT.

CDR3 DNA sequence: TGTGCCAGCAGTTCCCCCGGGAGCCAGGGAGATACGCAGTATTTT. Its translation is CASSSPGSQGDTQYF. The chain combines TRBV28 with TRBJ2-3, with D perhaps TRBD2 (6 bases). Trimming removed 4 bases from V and 5 bases from J, with 16 bases in between. CDR1 and CDR2 (germline): MDHEN, SYDVKM. The CDR3 consists of 15 residues.

This rearrangement joins TRBV27 to TRBJ1-3, with D uncertain. The CDR3 length is 15 residues. The germline V gene encodes CDR1 MNHEY and CDR2 SMNVEV (reference sequence). Trimming left V 6 bases short and J 0 bases short, with 12 bases between. For the CDR3, the DNA is TGTGCCAGCAGCTCCCGGCCCCACTCTGGAAACACCATATATTTT. Encoded protein: CASSSRPHSGNTIYF.

The gene calls are TRBV5-1 and TRBJ1-1, with D possibly matching TRBD1 (6 bases). CDR1 is SGHRS, CDR2 YFSETQ, per germline. The CDR3 has 17 residues. Trimming took off 4 bases at V and 1 base at J, with 20 bases between the two ends. CDR3 sequence reads: CASSAFPGTFGNTEAFF. CDR3 bases: TGCGCCAGCAGCGCCTTCCCCGGGACATTCGGGAACACTGAAGCTTTCTTT. Complete variable domain (other parts from reference TRBV5-1 and TRBJ1-1): KAGVTQTPRYLIKTRGQQVTLSCSPISGHRSVSWYQQTPGQGLQFLFEYFSETQRNKGNFPGRFSGRQFSNSRSEMNVSTLELGDSALYLCASSAFPGTFGNTEAFFGQGTRLTVV.

The chain links TRBV11-2 to TRBJ1-6, with 9 bases lining up with TRBD1. Germline assignment: CDR1 SGHAT and CDR2 FQNNGV. The junction had 9 bases not matched to a gene; V was cut back by 6 bases and J by 12 bases. The CDR3 runs 14 residues. As DNA, the CDR3 is TGTGCCAGCAGGAGCTTGAGGGACAGGGAACCCCTCCACTTT. Protein product: CASRSLRDREPLHF.

This chain connects TRBV19 to TRBJ2-1; D is possibly TRBD2 (6 bases). Trimming took off 6 bases at V and 5 bases at J, with 14 bases between the two ends. This CDR3 is 14 amino acids long. Germline CDR1 and CDR2: LNHDA and SQIVND (reference sequence). This chain's CDR3 is CASRLGRGHNEQFF. CDR3 bases: TGTGCCAGTAGGTTGGGGCGGGGTCACAATGAGCAGTTCTTC.

The table lists this clone with a few counts. This chain connects TRBV10-3 to TRBJ1-3; unclear D gene. The V and J ends lost 2 bases and 2 bases respectively, with 1 base between them. CDR1 and CDR2 (germline): ENHRY, SYGVKD. CDR3 size: 12 residues. The chain's CDR3 is CAISEAGNTIYF. Written as DNA, the CDR3 is TGTGCCATCAGTGAGGCTGGAAACACCATATATTTT.

The rearrangement joins TRBV18 to TRBJ1-2; D ambiguous. This CDR3 region has 11 residues. The V gene lost 2 bases and the J gene lost 6 bases, with 4 bases spanning the gap. In germline, CDR1 is KGHSH, CDR2 LQKENI. The CDR3 sequence: CASSPLDGYTF. CDR3 coding DNA: TGTGCCAGCTCACCATTGGATGGCTACACCTTC.

The chain carries TRBV6-5 and TRBJ2-7; the D gene is possibly TRBD1 (6 bases). This CDR3 is 14 amino acids long. Trimming cost V 5 bases and J 1 base, with 12 bases left between them. Germline V gene lookup returns CDR1 MNHEY and CDR2 SVGAGI. CDR3 in amino acids: CASSPTTGSYEQYF. The CDR3 DNA follows: TGTGCCAGCAGTCCTACGACAGGATCCTACGAGCAGTACTTC.

This chain joins TRBV28 and TRBJ1-4; tentatively, D is TRBD1 (6 bases). This CDR3 comprises 14 residues. Trimming removed 7 bases at V and 8 bases at J, with 17 bases between. Germline V lookup: CDR1 MDHEN, CDR2 SYDVKM. The CDR3 sequence is CASTSAGAREKLFF. In DNA, the CDR3 is TGTGCCAGCACCTCGGCGGGGGCGCGGGAAAAACTGTTTTTT.

The J gene is TRBJ2-1, the V gene TRBV24-1, with D tentatively TRBD2 (7 bases). From germline, CDR1 is KGHDR and CDR2 SFDVKD. There are 13 residues in the CDR3. Trimming stripped 3 bases from V and 8 bases from J, with 10 bases between. The CDR3 DNA reads TGTGCCACCAGTGATGGGGGGGGCGATGAGCAGTTCTTC. As protein: CATSDGGGDEQFF.

This clone was detected a few times. The V gene is TRBV7-2, the J gene TRBJ1-2; D is possibly TRBD1 (6 bases). V lost 5 bases and J lost 4, with 11 bases in between. Germline V gene data show CDR1 as SGHTA and CDR2 as FQGNSA. CDR3 size: 13 residues. The CDR3: CASSPTGPYGYTF. The DNA of the CDR3 is TGTGCCAGCAGCCCAACAGGGCCCTATGGCTACACCTTC.

This rearrangement joins TRBV27 to TRBJ1-2, with D uncertain. The CDR3 covers 13 residues. Trimming shortened V by 5 bases and J by 3 bases, and 10 bases separated the two germline ends. CDR1 MNHEY and CDR2 SMNVEV come from the germline V gene (reference sequence). CDR3 DNA sequence: TGTGCCAGCAGTCCTCGGATCTACTATGGCTACACCTTC. This gives the protein CASSPRIYYGYTF.